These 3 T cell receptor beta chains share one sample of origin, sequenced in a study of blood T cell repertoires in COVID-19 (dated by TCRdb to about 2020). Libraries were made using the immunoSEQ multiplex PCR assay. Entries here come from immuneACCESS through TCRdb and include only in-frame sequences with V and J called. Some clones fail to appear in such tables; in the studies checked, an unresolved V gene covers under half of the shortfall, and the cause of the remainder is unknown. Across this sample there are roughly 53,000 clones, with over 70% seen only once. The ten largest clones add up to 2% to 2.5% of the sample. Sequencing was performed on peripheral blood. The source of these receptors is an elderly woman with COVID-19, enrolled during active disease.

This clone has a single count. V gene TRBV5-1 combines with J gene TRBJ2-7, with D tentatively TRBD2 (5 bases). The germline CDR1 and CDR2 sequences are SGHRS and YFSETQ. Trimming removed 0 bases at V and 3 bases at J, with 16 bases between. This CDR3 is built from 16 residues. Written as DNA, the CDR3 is TGCGCCAGCAGCTTGGTGCCCCTCGGTGGGAGCTACGAGCAGTACTTC. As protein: CASSLVPLGGSYEQYF.

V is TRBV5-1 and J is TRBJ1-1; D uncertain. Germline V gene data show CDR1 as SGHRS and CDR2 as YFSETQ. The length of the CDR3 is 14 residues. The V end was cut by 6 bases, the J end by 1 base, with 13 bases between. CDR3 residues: CASTKAGSNTEAFF. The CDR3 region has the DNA TGCGCCAGCACCAAGGCAGGTTCGAACACTGAAGCTTTCTTT.

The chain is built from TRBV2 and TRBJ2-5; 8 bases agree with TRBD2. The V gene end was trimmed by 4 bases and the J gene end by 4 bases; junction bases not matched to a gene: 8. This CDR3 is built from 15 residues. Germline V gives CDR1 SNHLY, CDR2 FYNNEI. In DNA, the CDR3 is TGTGCCAGCAGTGGAGCTAGCGGGCCCAGAGAGACCCAGTACTTC. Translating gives CASSGASGPRETQYF.